The 23 T cell receptor beta chains reported below all come from one sample, sequenced in a study of blood T cell repertoires in COVID-19. Assay used: immunoSEQ multiplex PCR; TCRdb lists only in-frame clones, some missing. The sample consists of under 45,000 clones, approximately 87% of them appearing once. The sequencing input was peripheral blood. The receptor source for this set is a man aged 35 to 55 with COVID-19, enrolled during active disease.

V gene TRBV7-9 combines with J gene TRBJ2-3; weak D call: TRBD2 (5 bases). CDR1 and CDR2 from the germline V gene are SEHNR and FQNEAQ (reference sequence). The CDR3 runs 15 residues. The V end was cut by 3 bases, the J end by 0 bases, with 10 bases between. The CDR3 region has the DNA TGTGCCAGCAGCTTCGTCGGGGATAGCACAGATACGCAGTATTTT. As protein: CASSFVGDSTDTQYF.

The CDR3 loop reads CATSRSGFEQFF. The CDR3 DNA reads TGTGCCACCAGCAGATCGGGGTTTGAGCAGTTCTTC. The genes are TRBV15 and TRBJ2-1; weak D call: TRBD2 (5 bases). V lost 2 bases, J lost 9 bases, and 8 bases lay in between. The germline gives CDR1 LNHNV, CDR2 YYDKDF (reference sequence). The CDR3 is 12 amino acids. The whole variable domain, remainder taken from reference TRBV15 and TRBJ2-1, is DAMVIQNPRYQVTQFGKPVTLSCSQTLNHNVMYWYQQKSSQAPKLLFHYYDKDFNNEADTPDNFQSRRPNTSFCFLDIRSPGLGDTAMYLCATSRSGFEQFFGPGTRLTVL.

The rearrangement uses TRBV20-1 and TRBJ2-3, with D perhaps TRBD2 (6 bases). Trimming stripped 3 bases from V and 3 bases from J, with 13 bases between. Germline CDR1 and CDR2: DFQATT and SNEGSKA (reference sequence). The CDR3 contains 14 residues. CDR3 sequence reads: CSASTWGETDTQYF. The CDR3 DNA follows: TGCAGTGCTAGTACGTGGGGGGAAACAGATACGCAGTATTTT.

V and J are TRBV7-9 and TRBJ2-2; weak D call: TRBD1 (6 bases). CDR3 size: 15 residues. Per germline, CDR1 SEHNR and CDR2 FQNEAQ (reference sequence). V lost 6 bases and J 7 bases, leaving 18 bases between the germline ends. The CDR3 DNA is TGTGCCAGCAGAACTAAGGACAGATTGGGCGGGGAGCTGTTTTTT. Translation gives CASRTKDRLGGELFF.

This clone has only one observation. V is TRBV11-3 and J is TRBJ2-3; 7 nucleotides agree with TRBD2. The CDR3 length is 15 residues. Germline V gene data show CDR1 as SGHNT and CDR2 as YENEEA. The junction had 7 bases not matched to a gene; V was cut back by 5 bases and J by 2 bases. The CDR3 region has the DNA TGTGCCAGCAGCGGGGGGGAGGAAGCCACAGATACGCAGTATTTT. It encodes CASSGGEEATDTQYF.

V is TRBV15 and J is TRBJ1-2; 8 nucleotides agree with TRBD1. The junction had 3 bases not matched to a gene; V was cut back by 0 bases and J by 3 bases. The length of the CDR3 is 15 residues. Germline-derived CDR1 and CDR2 are LNHNV and YYDKDF (reference sequence). This chain's CDR3 is CATSRDRGLDYGYTF. As DNA, the CDR3 is TGTGCCACCAGCAGAGACAGGGGGCTTGACTATGGCTACACCTTC.

Details on this clone: At the DNA level, this CDR3 is encoded by other sequences in the same sample as well. This chain joins TRBV5-1 and TRBJ2-7, with 13 bases fitting TRBD2. CDR3 length equals 15 residues. In germline, CDR1 is SGHRS, CDR2 YFSETQ. The V and J ends lost 3 bases and 3 bases, in that order; junction bases with no gene match: 3. As DNA, the CDR3 is TGCGCCAGCAGCTCAGGACTAGCGGGAGACTACGAGCAGTACTTC. Translating it yields CASSSGLAGDYEQYF.

This chain links TRBV19 with TRBJ2-2; D gene ambiguous. V lost 2 bases to trimming and J lost 0 bases, with 7 bases between them. The CDR3 loop spans 15 amino acids. Germline V CDR1 and CDR2: LNHDA, SQIVND (reference sequence). The CDR3 loop reads CASSILAPNTGELFF. The CDR3 coding sequence is TGTGCCAGTAGTATATTGGCACCGAACACCGGGGAGCTGTTTTTT.

This clone was counted a single time. The CDR3 loop is CASKKPGVLGLYF. Here the CDR3 DNA reads TGTGCCAGCAAGAAGCCGGGGGTCCTGGGTTTGTACTTC. The V and J genes are TRBV6-5 and TRBJ2-7, with D possibly matching TRBD2 (6 bases). V lost 7 bases to trimming and J lost 12 bases, with 22 bases between them. Germline V gene sequence: CDR1 MNHEY, CDR2 SVGAGI. The CDR3 sequence is 13 residues long.

The V gene is TRBV7-9, the J gene TRBJ1-6; D might be TRBD1 (5 bases). V lost 3 bases to trimming and J lost 7 bases, with 7 bases between them. Germline CDR1 is SEHNR and CDR2 is FQNEAQ (reference sequence). This CDR3 has 13 residues. CDR3 sequence: CASSLEGNSPLHF. DNA for the CDR3: TGTGCCAGCAGCTTGGAGGGGAATTCACCCCTCCACTTT.

The CDR3 here is CASMPSGRPNEQFF. The DNA for the CDR3 is TGTGCCAGTATGCCTAGCGGGAGACCCAATGAGCAGTTCTTC. This sequence joins TRBV19 and TRBJ2-1; 10 bases line up with TRBD2. V shed 7 bases, J shed 6 bases, and the junction held 6 bases outside the gene matches. The CDR3 extends over 14 amino acids. Germline V lookup: CDR1 LNHDA, CDR2 SQIVND (reference sequence).

This CDR3 reads CASSGTSGVYNEQFF. The CDR3 DNA sequence: TGTGCCAGTTCCGGGACTAGCGGGGTTTACAATGAGCAGTTCTTC. The rearrangement joins TRBV19 to TRBJ2-1, with TRBD2 identical over 13 bases. The CDR3 length is 15 residues. Trimming cost V 8 bases and J 4 bases; bases outside gene matches: 5. Germline V gives CDR1 LNHDA, CDR2 SQIVND (reference sequence).

This sequence joins TRBV19 and TRBJ2-3; 7 bases agree with TRBD2. Germline V gene sequence: CDR1 LNHDA, CDR2 SQIVND (reference sequence). V lost 3 bases to trimming and J lost 6 bases; unmatched junction nucleotides: 9. The CDR3 has 15 residues. CDR3 in DNA: TGTGCCAGTAGTATCCGGCGGGGGAAGGGGGATACGCAGTATTTT. The encoded protein is CASSIRRGKGDTQYF.

The chain combines TRBV14 with TRBJ2-7, with TRBD1 matching over 7 bases. Germline loops: CDR1 SGHDN, CDR2 FVKESK. Losses at the gene ends were 10 bases for V and 2 bases for J; bases not matched to a gene: 8. The CDR3 is 13 amino acids. This chain's CDR3 is CAIPRDRPYEQYF. The CDR3 DNA is TGTGCCATCCCCAGGGACAGACCCTACGAGCAGTACTTC. Full variable domain (remainder filled in from reference TRBV14 and TRBJ2-7): EAGVTQFPSHSVIEKGQTVTLRCDPISGHDNLYWYRRVMGKEIKFLLHFVKESKQDESGMPNNRFLAERTGGTYSTLKVQPAELEDSGVYFCAIPRDRPYEQYFGPGTRLTVT.

This sequence joins TRBV11-2 and TRBJ2-2; TRBD1 might be the D (5 bases). This CDR3 contains 15 residues. Per the germline V gene, CDR1 is SGHAT and CDR2 is FQNNGV. V was clipped by 7 bases and J by 7 bases, with 19 bases between them. CDR3 amino acids: CASINTRQILGELFF. DNA for the CDR3: TGTGCCAGCATCAATACCCGACAGATTCTCGGGGAGCTGTTTTTT. Using reference TRBV11-2 and TRBJ2-2 for the parts outside the CDR3, the full variable domain is EAGVAQSPRYKIIEKRQSVAFWCNPISGHATLYWYQQILGQGPKLLIQFQNNGVVDDSQLPKDRFSAERLKGVDSTLKIQPAKLEDSAVYLCASINTRQILGELFFGEGSRLTVL.

The chain joins TRBV3-1 (or the pseudogene TRBV3-2) to TRBJ2-1; the match to TRBD2 covers 8 bases. With 4 bases clipped from V and 0 bases from J, the junction kept 17 bases outside the gene matches. This CDR3 comprises 20 residues. Germline V gives CDR1 LGHDT, CDR2 YNNKEL (reference sequence). CDR3 bases: TGTGCCAGCAGCCGGCGGGAGGCCTACGAGGACAAAGACTCCTACAATGAGCAGTTCTTC. It encodes CASSRREAYEDKDSYNEQFF.

This clone was counted only a few times. The chain carries TRBV9 and TRBJ2-3; possibly TRBD2 for D (6 bases). Germline V lookup: CDR1 SGDLS, CDR2 YYNGEE. Deletions cut 0 bases from V and 4 bases from J, with 12 bases between. This CDR3 is 15 amino acids long. The CDR3 spells CASSVGLAWADTQYF. DNA for the CDR3: TGTGCCAGCAGCGTAGGTCTAGCGTGGGCAGATACGCAGTATTTT.

The chain has TRBV7-2 and TRBJ2-5; 8 bases map to TRBD2. This CDR3 is built from 16 residues. With 2 bases clipped from V and 0 bases from J, the junction kept 5 bases outside the gene matches. Germline loops: CDR1 SGHTA, CDR2 FQGNSA. This CDR3 reads CASSLSERGHQETQYF. The CDR3 DNA reads TGTGCCAGCAGCTTAAGTGAGCGGGGGCACCAAGAGACCCAGTACTTC.

The chain employs TRBV7-9 and TRBJ2-2; D is perhaps TRBD1 (5 bases). CDR1 is SEHNR, CDR2 FQNEAQ, per germline (reference sequence). This CDR3 contains 17 residues. V dropped 7 bases and J dropped 1 base, with 19 bases sitting between them. CDR3 coding DNA: TGTGCCAGCATCCCTAAAGCAGGGCGCAAGAACACCGGGGAGCTGTTTTTT. Amino acids: CASIPKAGRKNTGELFF. The whole variable domain, remainder taken from reference TRBV7-9 and TRBJ2-2, is DTGVSQNPRHKITKRGQNVTFRCDPISEHNRLYWYRQTLGQGPEFLTYFQNEAQLEKSRLLSDRFSAERPKGSFSTLEIQRTEQGDSAMYLCASIPKAGRKNTGELFFGEGSRLTVL.

This clone was picked up one time. The rearrangement uses TRBV5-6 and TRBJ1-5; D is perhaps TRBD1 (5 bases). Deletions cut 3 bases from V and 1 base from J, with 8 bases between. Germline V lookup: CDR1 SGHDT, CDR2 YYEEEE. This CDR3 has 14 amino acids. DNA of the CDR3: TGTGCCAGCAGCTGGTGGGGCAGCAATCAGCCCCAGCATTTT. Translating it yields CASSWWGSNQPQHF.

V is TRBV5-1 and J is TRBJ1-2, with 7 bases aligning to TRBD1. From germline, CDR1 is SGHRS and CDR2 YFSETQ. The CDR3 is made up of 13 amino acids. The trim removed 3 bases at V and 10 bases at J, leaving 9 bases unmatched. The CDR3 nucleotides read TGCGCCAGCAGCTATGACAGGGCCAGTCCCTACACCTTC. It encodes CASSYDRASPYTF.

The rearrangement joins TRBV4-1 to TRBJ1-4, with D maybe TRBD1 (6 bases). V lost 0 bases and J lost 5, with 10 bases in between. This CDR3 has 15 amino acids. Germline V gene sequence: CDR1 MGHRA, CDR2 YSYEKL. This chain's CDR3 is CASSQDGTRNEKLFF. The CDR3 DNA is TGCGCCAGCAGCCAAGACGGGACAAGGAATGAAAAACTGTTTTTT.

The chain couples TRBV11-2 to TRBJ1-2; 9 bases agree with TRBD1. V dropped 3 bases and J dropped 8; count of bases not matched to a gene: 10. Germline V CDR1 and CDR2: SGHAT, FQNNGV. CDR3 size: 15 residues. The CDR3 loop is CASSFGTGGAEGYTF. The CDR3 nucleotides read TGTGCCAGCAGCTTCGGAACAGGGGGCGCCGAAGGCTACACCTTC. Using reference TRBV11-2 and TRBJ1-2 for the parts outside the CDR3, the full variable domain is EAGVAQSPRYKIIEKRQSVAFWCNPISGHATLYWYQQILGQGPKLLIQFQNNGVVDDSQLPKDRFSAERLKGVDSTLKIQPAKLEDSAVYLCASSFGTGGAEGYTFGSGTRLTVV.